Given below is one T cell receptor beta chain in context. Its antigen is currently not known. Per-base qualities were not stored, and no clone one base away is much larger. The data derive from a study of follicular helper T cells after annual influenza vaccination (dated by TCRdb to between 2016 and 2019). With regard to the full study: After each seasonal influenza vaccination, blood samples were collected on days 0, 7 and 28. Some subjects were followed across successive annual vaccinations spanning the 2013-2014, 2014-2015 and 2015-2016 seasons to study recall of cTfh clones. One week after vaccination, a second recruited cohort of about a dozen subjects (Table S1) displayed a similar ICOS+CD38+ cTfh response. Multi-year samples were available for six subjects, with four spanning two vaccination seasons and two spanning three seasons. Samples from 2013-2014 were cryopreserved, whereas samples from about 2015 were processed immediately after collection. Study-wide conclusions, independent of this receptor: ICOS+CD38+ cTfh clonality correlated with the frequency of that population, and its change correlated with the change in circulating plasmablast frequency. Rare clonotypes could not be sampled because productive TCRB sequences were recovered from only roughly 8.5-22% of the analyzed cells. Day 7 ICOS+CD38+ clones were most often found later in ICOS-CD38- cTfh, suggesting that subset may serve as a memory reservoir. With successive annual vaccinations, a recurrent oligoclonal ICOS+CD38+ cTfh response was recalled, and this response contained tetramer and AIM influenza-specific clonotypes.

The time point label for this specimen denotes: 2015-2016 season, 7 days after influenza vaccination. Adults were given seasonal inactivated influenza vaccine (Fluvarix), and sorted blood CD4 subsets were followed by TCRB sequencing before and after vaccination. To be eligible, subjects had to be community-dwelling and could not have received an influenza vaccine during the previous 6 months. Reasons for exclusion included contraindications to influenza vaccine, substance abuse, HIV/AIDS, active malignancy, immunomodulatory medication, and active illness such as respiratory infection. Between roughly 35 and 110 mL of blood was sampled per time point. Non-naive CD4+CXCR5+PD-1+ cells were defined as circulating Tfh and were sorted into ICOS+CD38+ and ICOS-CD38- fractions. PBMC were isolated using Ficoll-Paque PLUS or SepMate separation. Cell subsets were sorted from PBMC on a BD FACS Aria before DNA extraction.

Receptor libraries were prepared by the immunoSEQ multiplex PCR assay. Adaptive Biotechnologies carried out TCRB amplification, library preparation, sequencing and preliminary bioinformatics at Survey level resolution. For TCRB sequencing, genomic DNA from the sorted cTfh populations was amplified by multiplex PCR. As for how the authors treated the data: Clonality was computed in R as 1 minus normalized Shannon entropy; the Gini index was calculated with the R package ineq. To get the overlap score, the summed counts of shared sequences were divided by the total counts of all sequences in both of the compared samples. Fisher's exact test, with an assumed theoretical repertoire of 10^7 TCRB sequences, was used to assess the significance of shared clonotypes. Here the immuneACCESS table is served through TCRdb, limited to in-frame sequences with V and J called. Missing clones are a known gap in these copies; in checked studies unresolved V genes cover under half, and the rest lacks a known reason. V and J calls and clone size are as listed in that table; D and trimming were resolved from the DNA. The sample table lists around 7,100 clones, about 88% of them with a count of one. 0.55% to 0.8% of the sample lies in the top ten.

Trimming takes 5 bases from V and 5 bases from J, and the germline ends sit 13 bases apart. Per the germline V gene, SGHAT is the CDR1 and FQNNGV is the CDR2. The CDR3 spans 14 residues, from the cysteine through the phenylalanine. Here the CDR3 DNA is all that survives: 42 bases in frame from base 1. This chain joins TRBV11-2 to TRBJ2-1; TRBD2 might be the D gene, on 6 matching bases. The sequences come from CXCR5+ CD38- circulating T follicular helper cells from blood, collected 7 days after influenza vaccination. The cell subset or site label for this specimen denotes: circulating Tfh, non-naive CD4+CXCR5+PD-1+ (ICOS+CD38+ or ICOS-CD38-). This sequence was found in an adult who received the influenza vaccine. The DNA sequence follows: TGTGCCAGCAGCAAAAAGCGGGCCGACAATGAGCAGTTCTTC. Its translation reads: CASSKKRADNEQFF.